The 10 T cell receptor beta chains below all came from one sample that was sequenced in a study of spatial heterogeneity in lung cancer. For these TCRs, the target antigens are not known. Study-wide results and caveats: Mutation tallies in tumors tracked expanded intratumoral alpha and beta TCR counts.

TCRdb processed the 5' RACE reads anew with MiXCR; each CDR3 protein has one entry. Of around 20,000 distinct CDR3 sequences listed, roughly 3% are singletons. The time point denotes: sample taken at primary tumor resection. Specimen: lung tumor tissue, collected at surgery. These receptors all stem from a male donor with early-stage non-small cell lung cancer.

This clonotype has a count of ten or more. The rearrangement uses TRBV7-2 and TRBJ1-4; D gene ambiguous. V lost 5 bases and J lost 6, with 13 bases in between. The CDR3 runs 14 residues. The germline gives CDR1 SGHTA, CDR2 FQGNSA. The CDR3 loop is CASSRNWWDEKLFF. DNA of the CDR3: TGTGCCAGCAGCAGAAACTGGTGGGATGAAAAACTGTTTTTT.

This clonotype appeared many times. The chain links TRBV7-3 to TRBJ2-1; 9 bases are a match to TRBD2. Unmatched junction bases numbered 4, after V lost 3 bases and J lost 4 bases. Germline loops: CDR1 SGHTA, CDR2 FQGTGA. This CDR3 spans 15 amino acids. The CDR3 DNA follows: TGTGCCAGCAGCTTGATGCGGGGGGGATACAATGAGCAGTTCTTC. Encoded protein: CASSLMRGGYNEQFF.

Ten or more counts support this clonotype. CDR3 bases: TGTGCCAGCAGTAGAGGGTCACTTGGCGAAAAACTGTTTTTT. Amino acid sequence: CASSRGSLGEKLFF. The rearrangement uses TRBV27 and TRBJ1-4; D gene ambiguous. Trimming shortened V by 5 bases and J by 8 bases, and 15 bases separated the two germline ends. The CDR3 totals 14 residues. The germline gives CDR1 MNHEY, CDR2 SMNVEV (reference sequence). The full variable domain, in which reference TRBV27 and TRBJ1-4 provide the parts outside the CDR3, is EAQVTQNPRYLITVTGKKLTVTCSQNMNHEYMSWYRQDPGLGLRQIYYSMNVEVTDKGDVPEGYKVSRKEKRNFPLILESPSPNQTSLYFCASSRGSLGEKLFFGSGTQLSVL.

This clonotype was observed many times. The chain employs TRBV6-2 or TRBV6-3 and TRBJ1-1; TRBD1 might be the D (6 bases). The CDR3 is 12 residues long. Germline lookup yields CDR1 MNHEY and CDR2 SVGEGT. The V end lost 2 bases, the J end lost 6 bases, and 7 bases lay between the germline ends. The CDR3 loop reads CASSYGGPEAFF. CDR3 nucleotide sequence: TGTGCCAGCAGTTACGGGGGCCCTGAAGCTTTCTTT.

The sample holds many counts of this clonotype. The gene calls are TRBV5-1 and TRBJ1-5; D gene unclear. With 5 bases removed from V and 3 bases from J, the gap between germline ends came to 9 bases. The germline V gene has CDR1 SGHRS and CDR2 YFSETQ. The CDR3 consists of 13 residues. CDR3 coding DNA: TGCGCCAGCAGTCGGCAGCCCAATCAGCCCCAGCATTTT. Amino acid sequence: CASSRQPNQPQHF.

This clonotype was seen ten or more times. This chain joins TRBV12-3 or TRBV12-4 and TRBJ2-7, with 10 nucleotides matching TRBD1. This CDR3 is built from 17 residues. V was clipped by 4 bases and J by 6 bases; unmatched bases: 15. CDR3 nucleotide sequence: TGTGCCAGCAGTTATTACCCCGGCGACAGGGGGCTTCGCGAGCAGTACTTC. Its protein is CASSYYPGDRGLREQYF.

This clonotype was seen repeatedly, ten times or more. The chain joins TRBV4-2 to TRBJ2-3; 13 bases map to TRBD2. V lost 1 base and J lost 1; bases outside the gene matches: 8. CDR3 size: 19 residues. Germline V gene lookup returns CDR1 LGHNA and CDR2 YNFKEQ. As DNA, the CDR3 is TGTGCCAGCAGCCAAGTCACTAGCGGGAGGGGGATAGGCACAGATACGCAGTATTTT. Translation: CASSQVTSGRGIGTDTQYF.

This clonotype was observed at least ten times. The rearrangement joins TRBV4-2 to TRBJ2-6; D unclear. The V gene lost 6 bases and the J gene lost 0 bases, with 15 bases spanning the gap. Germline V gene sequence: CDR1 LGHNA, CDR2 YNFKEQ. This CDR3 comprises 17 residues. The CDR3 here is CASSPTTVNSGANVLTF. The CDR3 nucleotides read TGTGCCAGCAGTCCTACAACAGTGAACTCTGGGGCCAACGTCCTGACTTTC.

This clonotype appeared many times. The chain recombines TRBV19 with TRBJ2-7; the D gene is possibly TRBD2 (5 bases). V lost 3 bases and J lost 4, with 13 bases in between. Germline CDR1 reads LNHDA; CDR2 reads SQIVND (reference sequence). The CDR3 has 14 residues. The chain's CDR3 is CASSIAPGYYEQYF. CDR3 DNA: TGTGCCAGTAGTATTGCCCCGGGATATTACGAGCAGTACTTC.

This clonotype appeared many times. The CDR3 here is CASTSDIIEGIRNQPQHF. CDR3 in DNA: TGTGCCAGCACCTCCGACATTATAGAGGGAATAAGGAATCAGCCCCAGCATTTT. J is TRBJ1-5 and V is TRBV28; no definite D call. CDR1 MDHEN and CDR2 SYDVKM come from the germline V gene. The V gene lost 7 bases and the J gene lost 4 bases, with 26 bases spanning the gap. The CDR3 has 18 amino acids.